These 16 T cell receptor beta chains were sequenced from one sample in a study of Graves' ophthalmopathy and Graves' hyperthyroidism. TCR beta CDR3 regions were amplified from RNA transcripts. First-round RT-PCR with HTBI primers preceded a second-round multiplex PCR. TCRdb processed the multiplex PCR reads anew with MiXCR; each CDR3 protein has one entry. The table includes roughly 400,000 distinct CDR3 sequences, 17% detected once. Sequences were obtained from peripheral blood. The receptors were gathered from an adult woman with stable Graves' hyperthyroidism.

This clonotype occurred a few times. The chain couples TRBV7-2 to TRBJ2-3; possibly TRBD1 or TRBD2 for D (5 bases each). Germline V CDR1 and CDR2: SGHTA, FQGNSA. This CDR3 spans 13 amino acids. V lost 5 bases and J 4 bases, leaving 10 bases between the germline ends. CDR3 sequence (DNA): TGTGCCAGCAGCGCAGGGACCGCAGATACGCAGTATTTT. Its protein product is CASSAGTADTQYF.

The CDR3 protein is CASSFEGQGDEQYF. The CDR3 coding sequence is TGTGCCAGCAGCTTCGAGGGGCAGGGAGACGAGCAGTACTTC. J is TRBJ2-7 and V is TRBV11-3, with D possibly called TRBD1 or TRBD2 (5 bases each). Trimming stripped 3 bases from V and 5 bases from J, with 14 bases between. This CDR3 is built from 14 residues. Germline CDR1 SGHNT, CDR2 YENEEA.

This clonotype has at least ten counts. The chain recombines TRBV27 with TRBJ2-7; 11 bases are shared with TRBD1. Trimming removed 5 bases from V and 4 bases from J; junction bases left unmatched: 4. Germline-derived CDR1 and CDR2 are MNHEY and SMNVEV (reference sequence). CDR3 length: 14 residues. CDR3 sequence (DNA): TGTGCCAGCAGTCGGGACAGGGGGAAATACGAGCAGTACTTC. This encodes CASSRDRGKYEQYF.

This chain uses TRBV6-2 or TRBV6-3 with TRBJ2-6; 10 nucleotides agree with TRBD2. The CDR3 sequence is 16 residues long. Germline V gives CDR1 MNHEY, CDR2 SVGEGT. With 10 bases clipped from V and 0 bases from J, the junction kept 6 bases outside the gene matches. The CDR3 DNA is TGTGCCACCTCCGTAGCGGGGGGCTCTGGGGCCAACGTCCTGACTTTC. Encoded protein: CATSVAGGSGANVLTF.

The chain uses TRBV6-1 and TRBJ1-5, with D unresolved. Germline V gene lookup returns CDR1 MNHNS and CDR2 SASEGT. The CDR3 length is 16 residues. V was pared by 1 base and J by 3 bases, with 13 bases between. In DNA, the CDR3 is TGTGCCAGCAGTGAAGTCCTCACCCGCGTCAATCAGCCCCAGCATTTT. This encodes CASSEVLTRVNQPQHF.

This clonotype has at least ten counts. The chain recombines TRBV5-1 with TRBJ1-5; D gene uncertain. From germline, CDR1 is SGHRS and CDR2 YFSETQ. Trimming removed 0 bases from V and 5 bases from J, with 9 bases in between. CDR3 length: 14 amino acids. CDR3 DNA sequence: TGCGCCAGCAGCTTGGCCCCGACGGATCAGCCCCAGCATTTT. It codes for CASSLAPTDQPQHF. Full variable domain (missing parts from reference TRBV5-1 and TRBJ1-5): KAGVTQTPRYLIKTRGQQVTLSCSPISGHRSVSWYQQTPGQGLQFLFEYFSETQRNKGNFPGRFSGRQFSNSRSEMNVSTLELGDSALYLCASSLAPTDQPQHFGDGTRLSIL.

The chain joins TRBV14 to TRBJ1-2; unclear D gene. The germline gives CDR1 SGHDN, CDR2 FVKESK. Trimming cost V 1 base and J 7 bases, with 10 bases left between them. The CDR3 contains 13 residues. The CDR3 protein is CASSQGLKAGYTF. The CDR3 nucleotides are TGTGCCAGCAGCCAAGGACTCAAGGCTGGCTACACCTTC.

This clonotype came up many times. The rearrangement links TRBV6-5 to TRBJ2-5; unclear D gene. V lost 0 bases and J 5 bases, leaving 13 bases between the germline ends. The germline V gene has CDR1 MNHEY and CDR2 SVGAGI. There are 15 residues in the CDR3. The CDR3 region is CASSYSPFEGETQYF. The CDR3 DNA reads TGTGCCAGCAGTTACTCTCCCTTCGAAGGGGAGACCCAGTACTTC.

This clonotype came up many times. The genes are TRBV7-8 and TRBJ2-5; weak D call: TRBD2 (7 bases). This CDR3 contains 15 residues. Germline V CDR1 and CDR2: SGHVS, FQNEAQ. Trimming took 0 bases from V and 5 from J, leaving 13 bases between them. The CDR3 region has the DNA TGTGCCAGCAGCTTAGCGGTCGGGGGGCGGGAGACCCAGTACTTC. It is translated as CASSLAVGGRETQYF.

The chain carries TRBV11-2 and TRBJ1-1, with D perhaps TRBD1 (6 bases). Looked up from germline, CDR1 is SGHAT and CDR2 is FQNNGV. Trimming removed 5 bases at V and 0 bases at J, with 22 bases between. The CDR3 length is 18 residues. The CDR3 is CASSPIGGWGGMNTEAFF. The CDR3 nucleotides are TGTGCCAGCAGCCCCATAGGGGGGTGGGGGGGAATGAACACTGAAGCTTTCTTT.

This clonotype was recorded many times. The rearrangement uses TRBV6-4 and TRBJ2-2, with D perhaps being TRBD1 or TRBD2 (5 bases each). V lost 5 bases to trimming and J lost 5 bases, with 18 bases between them. The CDR3 contains 16 residues. In germline, CDR1 is MRHNA, CDR2 SNTAGT. CDR3 nucleotides: TGTGCCAGCAGTAAGGAAGGGACCGAGGCAACCGGGGAGCTGTTTTTT. Its protein product is CASSKEGTEATGELFF.

The chain uses TRBV6-5 and TRBJ2-1; 7 bases align to TRBD2. Germline CDR1 MNHEY, CDR2 SVGAGI. V lost 2 bases to trimming and J lost 5 bases; unmatched junction nucleotides: 6. The CDR3 totals 15 residues. CDR3 amino acids: CASSYAGTKNNEQFF. For the CDR3, the DNA is TGTGCCAGCAGTTACGCCGGGACTAAAAACAATGAGCAGTTCTTC.

The chain joins TRBV12-3 or TRBV12-4 to TRBJ1-1; D uncertain. The CDR3 is made up of 13 amino acids. With 6 bases removed from V and 1 base from J, the gap between germline ends came to 9 bases. The CDR3 bases are TGTGCCAGCAGCCGCGGACGGAACACTGAAGCTTTCTTT. Its translation is CASSRGRNTEAFF.

This rearrangement joins TRBV3-1 to TRBJ1-2, with TRBD1 matching over 8 bases. Germline loops: CDR1 LGHDT, CDR2 YNNKEL (reference sequence). The CDR3 is 15 amino acids. J was trimmed by 8 bases and V by 3 bases; bases with no gene match: 11. The CDR3 here is CASSQMTGARGGYTF. CDR3 coding DNA: TGTGCCAGCAGCCAGATGACAGGGGCCCGCGGAGGCTACACCTTC.

In its sample, this clonotype was seen many times. The chain joins TRBV20-1 to TRBJ2-3, with unresolved D. Germline V gene data show CDR1 as DFQATT and CDR2 as SNEGSKA (reference sequence). The CDR3 extends over 11 amino acids. V lost 6 bases, J lost 4 bases, and 8 bases lay in between. CDR3 amino acids: CSARLSDTQYF. Written as DNA, the CDR3 is TGCAGTGCGAGACTTTCAGATACGCAGTATTTT.

In its sample, this clonotype was seen many times. V and J are TRBV30 and TRBJ1-1; D unresolved. With 7 bases removed from V and 5 bases from J, the gap between germline ends came to 8 bases. The length of the CDR3 is 10 residues. The germline V gene has CDR1 GTSNPN and CDR2 SVGIG (reference sequence). CDR3 bases: TGTGCCTCGTCGCGGACTGAAGCTTTCTTT. It specifies CASSRTEAFF.